Below are 6 T cell receptor beta chains sequenced from a single sample in a study of T cells after yellow fever vaccination. TCRdb ran MiXCR on the 5' RACE reads and lists one entry per CDR3 protein. The sample shows about 210,000 distinct CDR3 sequences, roughly 3% of them seen only once. The sample consisted of CD4+ T cells sorted from PBMCs, taken 10 days after the yellow fever booster vaccination. These receptor sequences come from a man between 18 and 35 years old who received the YFV17D yellow fever vaccine.

With respect to this clonotype: The junction shows a germline mismatch at one end, possibly a read error. The genes are TRBV29-1 and TRBJ1-1; D is perhaps TRBD1 (5 bases). The germline V gene has CDR1 SQVTM and CDR2 ANQGSEA. The CDR3 contains 11 residues. The CDR3 DNA follows: TGCAGCGTTGATAAGGCGAGTCGGGGGGTTTTT. Translating gives CSVDKASRGVF.

This clonotype was seen only a few times. The chain links TRBV4-2 to TRBJ1-2; D is unresolved. In germline, CDR1 is LGHNA, CDR2 YNFKEQ. V was trimmed by 3 bases and J by 1 base, leaving 9 bases between them. The CDR3 length is 14 residues. Here the CDR3 DNA reads TGTGCCAGCAGCCAGGTGGGCGATAACTATGGCTACACCTTC. It specifies CASSQVGDNYGYTF.

This clonotype was seen many times. The rearrangement uses TRBV20-1 and TRBJ2-5; perhaps TRBD2 as D (6 bases). The CDR3 covers 14 residues. Germline V gene lookup returns CDR1 DFQATT and CDR2 SNEGSKA (reference sequence). Trimming pared 3 bases from V and 2 bases from J, leaving 13 bases between. CDR3 sequence reads: CSARGGALQETQYF. CDR3 coding DNA: TGCAGTGCTAGGGGGGGTGCCTTACAAGAGACCCAGTACTTC.

This chain joins TRBV7-2 and TRBJ1-4, with D unresolved. V was trimmed by 5 bases and J by 3 bases, leaving 13 bases between them. Germline V gene lookup returns CDR1 SGHTA and CDR2 FQGNSA. This CDR3 has 15 residues. CDR3 DNA: TGTGCCAGCAGCCCACACGGCACCGCTAATGAAAAACTGTTTTTT. It encodes CASSPHGTANEKLFF. The complete variable domain, with remaining parts taken from reference TRBV7-2 and TRBJ1-4, reads GAGVSQSPSNKVTEKGKDVELRCDPISGHTALYWYRQSLGQGLEFLIYFQGNSAPDKSGLPSDRFSAERTGGSVSTLTIQRTQQEDSAVYLCASSPHGTANEKLFFGSGTQLSVL.

This clonotype has at least ten counts. The chain carries TRBV4-3 and TRBJ1-2; D unresolved. The CDR3 contains 15 residues. V gave up 0 bases and J gave up 4 bases, with 12 bases separating them. CDR1 is LGHNA and CDR2 is YSLEER in the germline V gene. The CDR3 loop is CASSQDTGAGYGYTF. The CDR3 DNA reads as TGCGCCAGCAGCCAAGATACGGGAGCCGGCTATGGCTACACCTTC.

This clonotype was counted many times. V and J are TRBV7-9 and TRBJ2-1; D may be TRBD2 (5 bases). CDR3 length equals 13 residues. In germline, CDR1 is SEHNR, CDR2 FQNEAQ (reference sequence). V was cut by 5 bases and J by 13 bases, with 18 bases left in between. CDR3 in amino acids: CASSPGGGPFQFF. DNA for the CDR3: TGTGCCAGCAGCCCAGGTGGCGGGCCTTTCCAGTTCTTC.